This is a list of T cell receptor beta chains from one sample in a study of glioma-infiltrating T cells. TCRdb redid the calling of the multiplex PCR reads with MiXCR, one entry per CDR3 protein. The data show more than 100,000 distinct CDR3 sequences, with approximately 28% seen just once and 44% held by the top ten. Input material: glioma tissue, nonneoplastic brain tissue, or PBMCs (not recorded which). These receptors all come from a human donor with low-grade glioma or glioblastoma, undergoing nonglioma brain surgery, or in good health (not recorded which). Both conserved end residues are part of each CDR3. D genes are given only for firm matches. The size of a clone is reported for some rows only, either as once, few or many, or as a class for expanded clones.

d_call j_call clone_size v_call cdr3_length cdr3_nt cdr3_aa
NA TRBJ1-2 few TRBV4-1 14 TGCGCCAGCAGCCAAGTAGGACAGCTCTATGGCTACACCTTC CASSQVGQLYGYTF
NA TRBJ1-1 once TRBV7-2 14 TGTGTCAGCAGCTGGGGACAACCGAACACTGAAGCTTTCTTT CVSSWGQPNTEAFF
NA TRBJ1-5 few TRBV7-9 15 TGTGCCAGCAGCCCCGTGGTGGGAGGCAATCAGCCCCAGCATTTT CASSPVVGGNQPQHF
TRBD1 TRBJ1-4 few TRBV2 14 TGTGCCAGCAGTGTGGGGACAGGGGACGAAAAACTGTTTTTT CASSVGTGDEKLFF
NA TRBJ1-5 NA TRBV7-3 13 TGTGCCAGCAGTAAGGGAAACAATCAGCCCCAGCATTTT CASSKGNNQPQHF
TRBD1 TRBJ2-3 NA TRBV6-1 14 TGTGCCAGCAGACGGACAGGCCCCACAGATACGCAGTATTTT CASRRTGPTDTQYF
NA TRBJ1-1 many TRBV6-1 13 TGTGCCAGCAAAAAGACAGCGAACACTGAAGCTTTCTTT CASKKTANTEAFF
NA TRBJ1-1 many TRBV20-1 14 TGCAGTGCCCCTGGTAGGGTAAGGGGAACTGAAGCTTTCTTT CSAPGRVRGTEAFF
NA TRBJ1-6 NA TRBV2 14 TGTGCCAGCAGCCTGGGAAGGGCCAATTCACCCCTCTACTTT CASSLGRANSPLYF
NA TRBJ2-7 many TRBV6-1 14 TGTGCCAGCAGTGAAGTCGGCTTCACGGACGAGCAGTACTTC CASSEVGFTDEQYF
NA TRBJ2-7 NA TRBV2 15 TGTGCCAGCAGTGTGGGAGGCAGGCGTGATTCACCCCCCCACTTC CASSVGGRRDSPPHF
NA TRBJ1-3 many TRBV25-1 15 TGTGCCAGCAGTGAATACCCAGGAACTGGAAACACCATATATTTT CASSEYPGTGNTIYF
NA TRBJ2-7 many TRBV5-1 12 TGCGCCAGCAGCTTGGTCGCCTTCGAGCAGTACTTC CASSLVAFEQYF
NA TRBJ1-1 few TRBV4-3 15 TGCGCCAGCAGCCGCACACCGGGGGGTAGGTCTGAAGCTTTCTTT CASSRTPGGRSEAFF
NA TRBJ1-3 NA TRBV7-3 15 TGTGCCAGCAGCTCCCGGGGAAGCTCTGGAAACACCATATATTTT CASSSRGSSGNTIYF
NA TRBJ2-7 many TRBV12-3/TRBV12-4 12 TGTGCCAGCAGTACACCCCAGGGGAAGCAGTACTTC CASSTPQGKQYF
NA TRBJ1-1 few TRBV7-9 14 TGTGCCAGCAGCTCCGGGCTTTGGAACACTGAAGCTTTCTTT CASSSGLWNTEAFF
NA TRBJ1-2 NA TRBV12-3/TRBV12-4 13 TGTGCCAGCAGTGGGTGGACGGACTCGGGCTACACCTTC CASSGWTDSGYTF
TRBD1 TRBJ1-5 NA TRBV20-1 15 TGCAGTGCTAGGTGGACAGGGAGTAGGAATCAGCCCCATCACTTT CSARWTGSRNQPHHF
NA TRBJ1-1 many TRBV6-6 14 TGTGCCAGCAGTTACAGGGCAGTGAACACTGAAGCTTTCTTT CASSYRAVNTEAFF
TRBD1 TRBJ1-1 NA TRBV7-9 14 TGTGCCAGCAGCTTAGACTGGACAGGGGGTCCAGCTTTCTTT CASSLDWTGGPAFF
NA TRBJ1-6 few TRBV5-1 14 TGCGCCAGCAGCGCCGGGACGGCACTTTCACCCCTCCACTTT CASSAGTALSPLHF
TRBD2 TRBJ2-7 NA TRBV11-1 15 TGTGCCAGCAGCCAGACGCGGGGGGTAAAGAACGAGCAGTACTTC CASSQTRGVKNEQYF
NA TRBJ1-5 many TRBV20-1 12 TGCAGTGCTTTAGGGCTTAATCAGCCCCAGCATTTT CSALGLNQPQHF
NA TRBJ2-7 many TRBV20-1 12 TGCAGTGCTCTTACCCCGGGCTACGAGCAGTACTTC CSALTPGYEQYF
NA TRBJ1-5 many TRBV7-2 14 TGTGCCAGCAGCTTAGCGGCCCCAGCCCAGCCCCAGCATTTT CASSLAAPAQPQHF
NA TRBJ2-1 few TRBV20-1 12 TGCAGTGCTGCCGGACTGTCTAGTGAGCAGTTCTTC CSAAGLSSEQFF
NA TRBJ1-1 many TRBV12-3/TRBV12-4 12 TGTGCCAGCAGCTTAATGAACACTGAAGCTTTCTTT CASSLMNTEAFF
NA TRBJ2-1 NA TRBV18 13 TGTGCCAGCTCACCAAGCGGTAATAATGAGCAGTTCTTC CASSPSGNNEQFF
NA TRBJ1-3 few TRBV14 11 TGTGCCAGCAGCTGGGGAAACACCATATATTTT CASSWGNTIYF
TRBD1 TRBJ1-6 NA TRBV12-3/TRBV12-4 14 TGTGCCAGCAGTCGTCAGGGGGCGGATTCACCCCTCCACTTT CASSRQGADSPLHF
NA TRBJ1-1 many TRBV6-2/TRBV6-3 14 TGTGCCAGCAGTCACCCAGACAGGAACACTGAAGCTTTCTTT CASSHPDRNTEAFF
TRBD2 TRBJ2-2 NA TRBV5-4 17 TGTGCCAGCAGCCAAAATAGCGGGGGTCTCCAAGGAGGGGAGCTGTTTTTT CASSQNSGGLQGGELFF
NA TRBJ1-1 many TRBV7-9 12 TGTGCCAGCAGCTTAATGGACACTGAAGCTTTCTTT CASSLMDTEAFF
NA TRBJ1-2 many TRBV28 15 TGTGCCAGCAGAACTCCCTCCACAGGGAGTATCGGCTACACCTTC CASRTPSTGSIGYTF
NA TRBJ2-7 NA TRBV12-3/TRBV12-4 12 TGTGCCAGCAGTCCATATCTTAACGAGCAGTACTTC CASSPYLNEQYF
TRBD1 TRBJ2-1 NA TRBV7-8 17 TGTGCCAGCAGTATACAAGGTTGGGGACAGACCTACAATGAGCAGTTCTTC CASSIQGWGQTYNEQFF
NA TRBJ2-3 NA TRBV5-4 14 TGTGCCAGCAGCTTGCGCAGGGACACAGATACGCAGTATTTT CASSLRRDTDTQYF
NA TRBJ1-1 NA TRBV4-1 14 TGCACCAGCAGCCAAGATTCGGGGAACACTGAAGCTTTCTTT CTSSQDSGNTEAFF
TRBD1 TRBJ2-2 many TRBV6-1 16 TGTGCCAGCAGTCCTTGGACAGGGCTGAACACCGGGGAGCTGTTTTTT CASSPWTGLNTGELFF
TRBD2 TRBJ2-1 few TRBV6-2/TRBV6-3 15 TGTGCCAGCAGTGTTCTAGCGGGAGGTTATAATGAGCAGTTCTTC CASSVLAGGYNEQFF
NA TRBJ1-4 NA TRBV7-9 16 TGTGCCAGCAGCGTCAGGATAGGGACTGAAAATGAAGAACTGTTTTTT CASSVRIGTENEELFF
NA TRBJ2-1 many TRBV24-1 12 TGTGCCACCAGCTTACAGGGCGATGAGCAGTTCTTC CATSLQGDEQFF
NA TRBJ1-1 many TRBV7-2 14 TGTGCCAGCAGCCCACGCGTTGATGGGACTGAAGCTTTCTTT CASSPRVDGTEAFF
NA TRBJ1-2 many TRBV7-9 14 TGTGCCAGCAGCTTAGGACAGAATAACTATGGCTACACCTTC CASSLGQNNYGYTF
TRBD1 TRBJ2-1 NA TRBV4-1 17 TGCGCCAGCAGCCCAGGGACAGGGGGCGCGGCAAACAATGAGCAGTTCTTC CASSPGTGGAANNEQFF